The sequence of this TCR beta chain was determined in a study of blood T cell repertoires in COVID-19. TCRdb's copy holds only in-frame clones and misses some; the assay was immunoSEQ multiplex PCR. This sample has 65,000 to 75,000 clones; approximately 91% occur once, and the top ten carry about an eighth. The CDR3 length is 14 residues. The J segment lost 1 base and the V segment lost 4 bases, leaving 4 bases of the junction unmatched. The germline V gene encodes CDR1 SGHDT and CDR2 YYEEEE. The V and J genes are TRBV5-6 and TRBJ2-5, with 7 bases lining up with TRBD1. This clonotype was obtained from a human donor with active COVID-19. The donor label of this sample is uncertain. Sequenced input: peripheral blood. CDR3 region: CASSRRDSQETQYF. The CDR3 DNA sequence: TGTGCCAGCAGCCGCCGGGACAGCCAAGAGACCCAGTACTTC.